This T cell receptor (beta chain) was observed in a study of cytomegalovirus exposure and HLA in healthy donors. Background on the study: There were nearly 120 million unique TCR beta sequences, drawn from 200 million or so T cells, in an earlier analysis. Findings of the study overall: Most of the CMV-associated TCR beta chains (in a later analysis) appeared to be HLA-restricted. Trimming of TCR beta V- and J-genes showed a link, identified in a later analysis, to a missense DCLRE1C variant. Researchers reported that three CMV-associated chains were confirmed in vitro as CMV antigen-specific.

The sample holds a few counts of this clone. Its antigen is as yet unknown. The CDR3 totals 16 residues. In germline, CDR1 is GTSNPN, CDR2 SVGIG (reference sequence). 60 Vbeta and 13 Jbeta primers were used in PCR. Data came from immunoSEQ multiplex PCR; TCRdb stores just in-frame clones and leaves some out. The data contain about 180,000 clones, around 70% of them singletons. The TCR sequence derives from a male donor in good health and CMV-seronegative. V is TRBV30 and J is TRBJ2-3; 7 bases are a match to TRBD2. Sequencing was done on a sample of PBMCs. CDR3 residues: CASEDERAGDEDTQYF. The CDR3 DNA sequence: TGTGCTTCCGAGGACGAGAGGGCGGGAGATGAAGATACGCAGTATTTT.